This is a list of T cell receptor beta chains from one sample in a study of T cell repertoires in cytomegalovirus infection. TCRdb independently ran MiXCR on the reads; one entry per CDR3 protein. This table holds hundreds of thousands of distinct CDR3 sequences, approximately 34% found once. Sequencing was done on a sample of PBMCs. Source of these receptors: a human donor in good health (CMV status not recorded). Some clones in this sample may be carry-over from other donors' samples. CDR3s include the opening cysteine and the closing phenylalanine or tryptophan. D genes are given only for firm matches. Clone size is stated in some rows and not others, as once, few, many or a class when expanded.

TRBV6-1	.	TRBJ1-2	13	TRBD1	CASRVGQIYGYTF	TGTGCCAGCAGAGTGGGACAGATCTATGGCTACACCTTC
TRBV20-1	few	TRBJ1-2	12	.	CSARPGGYGYTF	TGCAGTGCTAGACCAGGTGGCTATGGCTACACCTTC
TRBV5-8	.	TRBJ1-4	14	.	CASSLVGVSEKLFF	TGTGCCAGCAGCTTGGTTGGGGTTTCTGAAAAACTGTTTTTT
TRBV19	many	TRBJ1-1	14	TRBD1	CASRRGLGDTEAFF	TGTGCCAGTAGAAGGGGGCTAGGGGACACTGAAGCTTTCTTT
TRBV12-3/TRBV12-4	few	TRBJ2-7	12	TRBD1	CASRPDRGEQYF	TGTGCCAGCAGGCCCGACAGGGGAGAGCAGTACTTC
TRBV7-9	few	TRBJ2-2	12	.	CAGAWNTGELFF	TGTGCCGGGGCATGGAACACCGGGGAGCTGTTTTTT
TRBV27	few	TRBJ1-5	19	TRBD1	CASSLFGGKGTGGNQPQHF	TGTGCCAGCAGTTTATTTGGCGGAAAAGGGACAGGGGGAAATCAGCCCCAGCATTTT
TRBV20-1	.	TRBJ2-7	13	TRBD2	CSLPGLTSYEQYF	TGCAGTCTCCCGGGACTAACCTCCTACGAGCAGTACTTC
TRBV28	few	TRBJ2-7	15	.	CASSYGGGGRYEQYF	TGTGCCAGCAGTTACGGGGGTGGTGGACGCTACGAGCAGTACTTC
TRBV3-1	few	TRBJ2-2	16	TRBD1	CASSSTSRGLGGELFF	TGTGCCAGCAGCTCAACTAGCAGGGGGCTTGGCGGGGAGCTGTTTTTT
TRBV12-3/TRBV12-4	.	TRBJ2-4	15	TRBD1	CASSWGDRDQNIQYF	TGTGCCAGCAGTTGGGGGGACAGGGACCAAAACATTCAGTACTTC
TRBV28	few	TRBJ2-7	15	TRBD2	CASSNGGSGIYEQYF	TGTGCCAGCAGTAACGGGGGGAGCGGCATCTACGAGCAGTACTTC
TRBV7-2	few	TRBJ1-2	19	.	CASSLRYRLDRRANYGYTF	TGTGCCAGCAGCTTACGTTATCGTCTCGACAGGAGAGCTAACTATGGCTACACCTTC
TRBV5-1	.	TRBJ2-1	14	.	CASSGGTVDNEQFF	TGCGCCAGCAGCGGCGGGACAGTCGACAATGAGCAGTTCTTC
TRBV6-5	few	TRBJ1-1	16	.	CASSYSLSEQHTEAFF	TGTGCCAGCAGTTACTCCCTAAGCGAGCAGCACACTGAAGCTTTCTTT
TRBV5-1	.	TRBJ2-2	15	TRBD1	CASSFDRGGTGELFF	TGCGCCAGCAGCTTTGACAGGGGCGGGACCGGGGAGCTGTTTTTT
TRBV7-9	.	TRBJ1-6	15	TRBD1	CASSSGDRENSPLHF	TGTGCCAGCAGCTCGGGCGACAGGGAAAATTCACCCCTCCACTTT
TRBV6-6	few	TRBJ1-3	16	TRBD1	CASLTGGFSSGNTIYF	TGTGCCAGCCTGACAGGGGGGTTCAGCTCTGGAAACACCATATATTTT
TRBV28	.	TRBJ1-5	15	.	CASSFWGTENQPQHF	TGTGCCAGCAGTTTCTGGGGGACGGAGAATCAGCCCCAGCATTTT
TRBV7-9	few	TRBJ2-7	13	.	CASSSPTGYEQYF	TGTGCCAGCAGCTCACCGACAGGTTACGAGCAGTACTTC
TRBV7-2	many	TRBJ1-1	15	.	CASSLFGDSGTEAFF	TGTGCCAGCAGCTTGTTTGGGGATAGCGGCACTGAAGCTTTCTTT
TRBV7-3	few	TRBJ2-4	18	.	CASSLYTPGQSAKNIQYF	TGTGCCAGCAGCTTATATACCCCGGGGCAATCGGCCAAAAACATTCAGTACTTC
TRBV7-2	few	TRBJ1-4	13	.	CASSFYPGEKLFF	TGTGCCAGCAGCTTCTACCCGGGGGAAAAACTGTTTTTT
TRBV7-2	many	TRBJ1-4	14	TRBD1	CASSSDRGNEKLFF	TGTGCCAGCAGCTCCGACAGGGGGAATGAAAAACTGTTTTTT
TRBV7-6	few	TRBJ2-1	15	TRBD2	CASSLSPAGYNEQFF	TGTGCCAGCAGCTTAAGTCCAGCGGGATACAATGAGCAGTTCTTC
TRBV27	.	TRBJ1-2	14	TRBD1	CASSMPGTGLGYTF	TGTGCCAGCAGTATGCCCGGGACAGGTTTGGGCTACACCTTC
TRBV7-2	many	TRBJ1-2	15	.	CASSVGGSHNYGYTF	TGTGCCAGCAGCGTGGGGGGCAGCCATAACTATGGCTACACCTTC
TRBV7-2	once	TRBJ1-1	16	.	CASSLEGVGAATEAFF	TGTGCAAGCAGCTTAGAGGGGGTGGGCGCAGCTACTGAAGCTTTCTTT
TRBV7-8	few	TRBJ1-6	16	.	CASSALSGVFNSPLHF	TGTGCCAGCAGCGCCTTGTCCGGGGTCTTTAATTCACCCCTCCACTTT
TRBV20-1	.	TRBJ1-2	13	TRBD1	CSARTGLGYGYTF	TGCAGTGCTCGGACAGGGTTAGGCTATGGCTACACCTTC
TRBV18	.	TRBJ2-1	16	.	CASSHPRGLLNNEQFF	TGTGCCAGCTCACACCCCAGAGGTCTCCTTAACAATGAGCAGTTCTTC
TRBV6-5	few	TRBJ1-1	13	.	CASSSQDITEAFF	TGTGCCAGCAGTTCCCAAGATATCACTGAAGCTTTCTTT
TRBV25-1	.	TRBJ1-4	15	TRBD1	CASGQEGAANEKLFF	TGTGCCAGCGGTCAAGAGGGGGCTGCTAATGAAAAACTGTTTTTT
TRBV23-1	few	TRBJ2-3	15	.	CATPRGGFHTDTQYF	TGCGCCACCCCTAGGGGGGGGTTCCACACAGATACGCAGTATTTT
TRBV20-1	.	TRBJ2-3	17	TRBD2	CSAGLTTSGVRTDTQYF	TGCAGTGCTGGATTAACGACTAGCGGGGTTCGCACAGATACGCAGTATTTT
TRBV5-5	.	TRBJ2-2	15	.	CASSLTSWGTGELFF	TGTGCCAGCAGCTTAACGAGCTGGGGCACCGGGGAGCTGTTTTTT
TRBV7-2	few	TRBJ2-7	15	.	CASSLVTDSAYEQYF	TGTGCCAGCAGCTTAGTGACAGATTCAGCCTACGAGCAGTACTTC
TRBV4-1	.	TRBJ1-6	18	.	CASSLEGTASSYNSPLHF	TGCGCCAGCAGCCTCGAAGGTACAGCAAGCTCCTATAATTCACCCCTCCACTTT
TRBV12-3/TRBV12-4	.	TRBJ1-1	13	.	CASREAENTEAFF	TGTGCCAGCAGGGAAGCAGAGAACACTGAAGCTTTCTTT
TRBV15	.	TRBJ2-2	16	TRBD2	CSTTGARGAPTGELFF	TGTTCCACAACGGGCGCGCGGGGGGCCCCCACCGGGGAGCTGTTTTTT